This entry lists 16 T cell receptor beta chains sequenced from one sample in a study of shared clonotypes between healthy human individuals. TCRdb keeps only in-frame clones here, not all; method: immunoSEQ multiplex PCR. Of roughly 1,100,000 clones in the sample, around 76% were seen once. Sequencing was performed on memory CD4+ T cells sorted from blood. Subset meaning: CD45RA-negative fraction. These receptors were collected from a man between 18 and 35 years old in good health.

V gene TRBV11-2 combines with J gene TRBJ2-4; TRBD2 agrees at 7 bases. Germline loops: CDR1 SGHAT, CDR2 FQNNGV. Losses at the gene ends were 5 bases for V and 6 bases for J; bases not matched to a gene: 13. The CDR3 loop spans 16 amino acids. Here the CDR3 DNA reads TGTGCCAGCAGCCCTTCCCGACTAGCTGGGGCAAACATTCAGTACTTC. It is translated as CASSPSRLAGANIQYF.

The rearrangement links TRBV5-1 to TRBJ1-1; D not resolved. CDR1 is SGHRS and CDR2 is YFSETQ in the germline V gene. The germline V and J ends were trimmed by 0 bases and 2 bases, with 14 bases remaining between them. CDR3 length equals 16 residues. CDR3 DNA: TGCGCCAGCAGCTTGGAAGGGCGTCAGAGAAACACTGAAGCTTTCTTT. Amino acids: CASSLEGRQRNTEAFF. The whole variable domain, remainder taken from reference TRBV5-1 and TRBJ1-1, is KAGVTQTPRYLIKTRGQQVTLSCSPISGHRSVSWYQQTPGQGLQFLFEYFSETQRNKGNFPGRFSGRQFSNSRSEMNVSTLELGDSALYLCASSLEGRQRNTEAFFGQGTRLTVV.

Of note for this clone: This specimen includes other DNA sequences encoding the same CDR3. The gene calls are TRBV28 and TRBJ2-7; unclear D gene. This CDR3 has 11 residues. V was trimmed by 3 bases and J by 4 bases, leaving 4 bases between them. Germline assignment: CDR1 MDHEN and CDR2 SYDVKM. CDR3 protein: CASSLGYEQYF. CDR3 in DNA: TGTGCCAGCAGTTTGGGGTACGAGCAGTACTTC.

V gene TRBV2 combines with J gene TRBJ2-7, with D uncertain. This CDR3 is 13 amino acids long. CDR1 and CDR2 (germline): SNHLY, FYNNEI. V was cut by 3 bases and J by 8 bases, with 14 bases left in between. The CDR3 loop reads CASSEGQVLKQYF. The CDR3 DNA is TGTGCCAGCAGTGAGGGTCAGGTCCTGAAGCAGTACTTC.

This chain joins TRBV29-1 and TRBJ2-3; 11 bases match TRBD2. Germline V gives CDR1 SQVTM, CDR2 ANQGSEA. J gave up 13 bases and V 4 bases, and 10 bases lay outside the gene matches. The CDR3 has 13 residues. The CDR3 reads CSVVLAGGYSEYF. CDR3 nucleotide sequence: TGCAGCGTTGTCTTAGCGGGGGGGTACAGTGAGTATTTT.

The CDR3 spells CASTPPGGGNEQFF. CDR3 nucleotide sequence: TGTGCCAGCACCCCTCCAGGGGGCGGGAATGAGCAGTTCTTC. The rearrangement links TRBV28 to TRBJ2-1; 8 bases map to TRBD1. The trim removed 7 bases at V and 7 bases at J, leaving 9 bases unmatched. Germline assignment: CDR1 MDHEN and CDR2 SYDVKM. The length of the CDR3 is 14 residues.

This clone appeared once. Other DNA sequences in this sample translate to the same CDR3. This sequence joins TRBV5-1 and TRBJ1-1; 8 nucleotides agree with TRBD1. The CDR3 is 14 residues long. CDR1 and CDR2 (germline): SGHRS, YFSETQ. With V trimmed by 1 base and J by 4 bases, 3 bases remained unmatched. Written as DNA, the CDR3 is TGCGCCAGCAGCTTGCAGGGGGCAGGCACTGAAGCTTTCTTT. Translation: CASSLQGAGTEAFF.

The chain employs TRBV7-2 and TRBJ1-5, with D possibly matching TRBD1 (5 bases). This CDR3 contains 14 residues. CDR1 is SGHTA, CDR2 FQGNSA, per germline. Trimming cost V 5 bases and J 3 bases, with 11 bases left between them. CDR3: CASSRDRHNQPQHF. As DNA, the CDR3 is TGTGCCAGCAGCCGGGACCGCCACAATCAGCCCCAGCATTTT.

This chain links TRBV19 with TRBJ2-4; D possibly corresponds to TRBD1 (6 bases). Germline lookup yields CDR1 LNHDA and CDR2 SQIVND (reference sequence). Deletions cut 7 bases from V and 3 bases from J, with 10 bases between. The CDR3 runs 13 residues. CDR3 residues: CASKPDSKNIQYF. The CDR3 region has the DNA TGTGCCAGTAAACCGGACAGCAAAAACATTCAGTACTTC.

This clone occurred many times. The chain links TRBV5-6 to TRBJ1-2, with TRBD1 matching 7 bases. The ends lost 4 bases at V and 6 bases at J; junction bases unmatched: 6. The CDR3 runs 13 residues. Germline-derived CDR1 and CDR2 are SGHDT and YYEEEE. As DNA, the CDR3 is TGTGCCAGCAGCATAGACAGGGATAATGGCTACACCTTC. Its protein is CASSIDRDNGYTF.

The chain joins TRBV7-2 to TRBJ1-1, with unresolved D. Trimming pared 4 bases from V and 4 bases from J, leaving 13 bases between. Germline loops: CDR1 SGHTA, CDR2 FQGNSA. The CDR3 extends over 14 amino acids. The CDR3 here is CASSSSRQITEAFF. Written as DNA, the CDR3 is TGTGCCAGCAGCTCCAGTAGGCAGATCACTGAAGCTTTCTTT. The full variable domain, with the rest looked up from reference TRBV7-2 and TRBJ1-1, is GAGVSQSPSNKVTEKGKDVELRCDPISGHTALYWYRQSLGQGLEFLIYFQGNSAPDKSGLPSDRFSAERTGGSVSTLTIQRTQQEDSAVYLCASSSSRQITEAFFGQGTRLTVV.

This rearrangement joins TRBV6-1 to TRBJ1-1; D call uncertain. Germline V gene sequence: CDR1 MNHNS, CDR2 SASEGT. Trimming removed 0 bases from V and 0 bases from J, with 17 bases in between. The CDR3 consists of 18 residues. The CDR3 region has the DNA TGTGCCAGCAGTGAAGCCGTGTCCCCCGTCCTCATGAACACTGAAGCTTTCTTT. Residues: CASSEAVSPVLMNTEAFF.

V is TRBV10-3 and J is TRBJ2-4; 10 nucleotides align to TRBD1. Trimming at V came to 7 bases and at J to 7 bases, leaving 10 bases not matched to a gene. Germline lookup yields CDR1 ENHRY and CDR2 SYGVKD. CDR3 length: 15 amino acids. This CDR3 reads CAIKGAGTGENIQYF. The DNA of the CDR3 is TGTGCCATCAAGGGTGCGGGGACAGGGGAGAACATTCAGTACTTC.

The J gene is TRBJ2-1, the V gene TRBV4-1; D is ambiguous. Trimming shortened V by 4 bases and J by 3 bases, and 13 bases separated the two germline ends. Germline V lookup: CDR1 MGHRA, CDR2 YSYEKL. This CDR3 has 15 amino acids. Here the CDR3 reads CASSLGGMGYNEQFF. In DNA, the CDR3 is TGCGCCAGCAGCCTCGGCGGAATGGGCTACAATGAGCAGTTCTTC.

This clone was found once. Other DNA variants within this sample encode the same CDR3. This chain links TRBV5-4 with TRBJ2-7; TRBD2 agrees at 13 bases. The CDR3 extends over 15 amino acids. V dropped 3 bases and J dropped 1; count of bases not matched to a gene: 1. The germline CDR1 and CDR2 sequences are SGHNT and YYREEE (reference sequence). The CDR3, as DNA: TGTGCCAGCAGCTCGGGACTAGCGGGGTCCTACGAGCAGTACTTC. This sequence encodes CASSSGLAGSYEQYF.

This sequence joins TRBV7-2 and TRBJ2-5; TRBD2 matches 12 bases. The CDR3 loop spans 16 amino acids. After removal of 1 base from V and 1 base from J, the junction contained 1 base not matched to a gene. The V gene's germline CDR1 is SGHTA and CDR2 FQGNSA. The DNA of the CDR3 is TGTGCCAGCAGCTTAGAACTAGCGGGGGGCCAAGAGACCCAGTACTTC. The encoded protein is CASSLELAGGQETQYF.